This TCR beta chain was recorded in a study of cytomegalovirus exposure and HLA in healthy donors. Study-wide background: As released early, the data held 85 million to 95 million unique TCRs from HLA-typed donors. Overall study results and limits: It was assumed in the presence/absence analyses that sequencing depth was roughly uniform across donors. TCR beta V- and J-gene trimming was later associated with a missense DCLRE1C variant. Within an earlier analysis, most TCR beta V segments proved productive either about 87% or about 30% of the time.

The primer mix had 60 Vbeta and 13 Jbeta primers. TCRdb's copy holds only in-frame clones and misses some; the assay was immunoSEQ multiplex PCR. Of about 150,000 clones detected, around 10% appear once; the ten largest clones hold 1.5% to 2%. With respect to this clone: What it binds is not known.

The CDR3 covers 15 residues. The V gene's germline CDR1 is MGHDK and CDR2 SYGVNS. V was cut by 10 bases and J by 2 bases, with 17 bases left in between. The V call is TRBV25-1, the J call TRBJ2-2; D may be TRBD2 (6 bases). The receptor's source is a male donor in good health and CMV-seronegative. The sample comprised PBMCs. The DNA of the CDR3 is TGTGCCACCAACGGAGGGGCTCAAAACACCGGGGAGCTGTTTTTT. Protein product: CATNGGAQNTGELFF. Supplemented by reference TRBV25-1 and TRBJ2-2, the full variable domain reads EADIYQTPRYLVIGTGKKITLECSQTMGHDKMYWYQQDPGMELHLIHYSYGVNSTEKGDLSSESTVSRIRTEHFPLTLESARPSHTSQYLCATNGGAQNTGELFFGEGSRLTVL.